Listed below are T cell receptor beta chains from one sample, sequenced in a study of human T cells and chemical hapten exposure. MiXCR, applied by TCRdb to the RACE reads, yields one record per CDR3 protein. The table has roughly 160,000 distinct CDR3 sequences, roughly 15% seen once. Sequencing used whole blood, obtained in connection with sensitization to the hapten diphenylcyclopropenone (DPC). The origin of the receptors is a woman in her twenties or thirties with alopecia areata. Some clones in this sample may be carry-over from other donors' samples. CDR3s include the opening cysteine and the closing phenylalanine or tryptophan. Each record gives: D gene, J gene, V gene, clone size, CDR3 protein. D genes are given only for firm matches. Clone size is stated in some rows and not others, as once, few, many or a class when expanded.

TRBD2 TRBJ2-1 TRBV5-6 NA CASSSRLTSGRDEQFF
NA TRBJ1-1 TRBV3-1 many CASSQGGGRTEAFF
TRBD1 TRBJ1-1 TRBV11-2 NA CASSQDRVEAFF
TRBD1 TRBJ1-5 TRBV28 many CASSSGQGNQPQHF
NA TRBJ1-2 TRBV12-3/TRBV12-4 NA CASSLSSTGESLDYTF
TRBD2 TRBJ2-7 TRBV29-1 NA CSVEDFGTSGRNEQYF
NA TRBJ2-5 TRBV29-1 NA CSVRGPQETQYF
NA TRBJ1-2 TRBV29-1 NA CSVVATNYGYTF
NA TRBJ2-3 TRBV12-5 few CASGPPHTGTDTQYF
TRBD1 TRBJ1-5 TRBV20-1 many CSVKQGATQPQHF
TRBD1 TRBJ1-3 TRBV28 NA CASSTGGFGNTIYF
NA TRBJ1-4 TRBV3-1 many CASSLAVNEKLFF
NA TRBJ2-3 TRBV28 NA CASSFVREADTQYF
NA TRBJ1-3 TRBV9 NA CASSVDSSGNTIYF
TRBD2 TRBJ2-7 TRBV12-3/TRBV12-4 few CASSLGAGPSEQYF
NA TRBJ1-4 TRBV3-1 many CASSQGAVRLFF
NA TRBJ1-1 TRBV9 NA CASSVRDGTEAFF
TRBD2 TRBJ2-1 TRBV5-1 NA CASSFQGTSSYNEQFF
NA TRBJ1-3 TRBV12-3/TRBV12-4 NA CASRPRGNSGNTIYF
NA TRBJ1-4 TRBV4-3 NA CASSQWGTLNEKLFF
TRBD1 TRBJ1-1 TRBV20-1 many CSARRDRDTEAFF
TRBD1 TRBJ1-2 TRBV29-1 NA CSVEDLGRGIYGYTF
TRBD1 TRBJ1-1 TRBV6-1 NA CASQIDGDRESRAFF
NA TRBJ1-2 TRBV6-5 many CASSPTGGAGYGYTF
TRBD1 TRBJ1-2 TRBV6-5 NA CASNPGQGTNYGYTF
TRBD2 TRBJ2-2 TRBV7-6 few CASSRDSASGRITGELFF
TRBD1 TRBJ2-2 TRBV7-8 NA CASSLTGGTYSGTGELFF
TRBD1 TRBJ2-7 TRBV19 NA CASSTQGAVYEQYF
NA TRBJ1-1 TRBV10-3 NA CAIGHLNTEAFF
NA TRBJ1-1 TRBV3-1 few CASSQGAARRMNTEAFF
NA TRBJ2-7 TRBV6-5 few CASTRDSSSYEQYF
NA TRBJ2-7 TRBV20-1 many CSARLASEINEQYF